Below, 12 T cell receptor beta chains from the same sample are listed, as sequenced in a study of cytomegalovirus exposure and HLA in healthy donors. Primers for the PCR totalled 60 Vbeta and 13 Jbeta. The method was immunoSEQ multiplex PCR; TCRdb's version includes in-frame clones alone and lacks a portion of them. Of more than 80,000 clones listed, about four fifths are singletons. Sequenced material: PBMCs. The receptors were gathered from a female donor in good health and CMV-seropositive.

This clone was picked up a small number of times. The V call is TRBV28, the J call TRBJ1-5, with 9 bases fitting TRBD1. With 6 bases clipped from V and 3 bases from J, the junction kept 6 bases outside the gene matches. The CDR3 has 15 amino acids. Germline V gives CDR1 MDHEN, CDR2 SYDVKM. In DNA, the CDR3 is TGTGCCAGCAGGCCGGGACAGGGAAACAATCAGCCCCAGCATTTT. Protein sequence: CASRPGQGNNQPQHF.

The table lists this clone with a count of one. The chain joins TRBV6-5 to TRBJ1-2; 9 positions match TRBD1. CDR1 and CDR2 from the germline V gene are MNHEY and SVGAGI. Trimming at V came to 5 bases and at J to 10 bases, leaving 8 bases not matched to a gene. This CDR3 has 13 amino acids. The CDR3 here is CASSASTGGDYTF. The CDR3 DNA follows: TGTGCCAGCAGTGCCTCGACAGGGGGTGACTACACCTTC.

J is TRBJ1-2 and V is TRBV9, with TRBD1 as a possible D gene (5 bases). V was trimmed by 2 bases and J by 0 bases, leaving 11 bases between them. The CDR3 runs 15 residues. Germline V lookup: CDR1 SGDLS, CDR2 YYNGEE. Here the CDR3 reads CASSVGRTPNYGYTF. The CDR3 nucleotides are TGTGCCAGCAGCGTTGGACGGACACCTAACTATGGCTACACCTTC.

The chain uses TRBV10-1 and TRBJ2-2; D is undetermined. The germline V gene encodes CDR1 WNHNN and CDR2 SYGVQD (reference sequence). The CDR3 length is 14 residues. V was clipped by 4 bases and J by 0 bases, with 6 bases between them. CDR3 in amino acids: CASSAVSNTGELFF. CDR3 coding DNA: TGCGCCAGCAGTGCGGTGTCGAACACCGGGGAGCTGTTTTTT.

The rearrangement uses TRBV4-2 and TRBJ1-1; no firm D call. V gave up 0 bases and J gave up 3 bases, with 8 bases separating them. This CDR3 has 14 residues. Per germline, CDR1 LGHNA and CDR2 YNFKEQ. DNA of the CDR3: TGTGCCAGCAGCCAAGATCAGGAGGACACTGAAGCTTTCTTT. It translates to CASSQDQEDTEAFF.

The chain is built from TRBV27 and TRBJ2-5; TRBD1 is a possible D gene (6 bases). V lost 6 bases and J 6 bases, leaving 17 bases between the germline ends. In germline, CDR1 is MNHEY, CDR2 SMNVEV (reference sequence). The CDR3 length is 14 residues. The CDR3 DNA sequence: TGTGCCAGCAGCGATACAGGGTTCGGGCAGACCCAGTACTTC. This codes for CASSDTGFGQTQYF.

The chain joins TRBV28 to TRBJ1-3; D gene uncertain. V dropped 2 bases and J dropped 4 bases, with 9 bases sitting between them. CDR1 and CDR2 (germline): MDHEN, SYDVKM. The CDR3 spans 14 residues. The CDR3 bases are TGTGCCAGCAGTTTAACGGGATACGGAAACACCATATATTTT. This codes for CASSLTGYGNTIYF.

This rearrangement joins TRBV30 to TRBJ1-2; no clear D. Germline CDR1 and CDR2: GTSNPN and SVGIG (reference sequence). V lost 5 bases, J lost 4 bases, and 8 bases lay in between. CDR3 length: 11 residues. This chain's CDR3 is CAWVWSYGYTF. The DNA for the CDR3 is TGTGCCTGGGTTTGGAGCTATGGCTACACCTTC.

This chain connects TRBV6-1 to TRBJ2-7, with 10 bases fitting TRBD1. Germline trimming cut 4 bases from V and 2 bases from J; bases unmatched to any gene: 8. From germline, CDR1 is MNHNS and CDR2 SASEGT. The CDR3 is 16 amino acids. This CDR3 reads CASSASTGGAPYEQYF. CDR3 in DNA: TGTGCCAGCAGTGCCTCGACAGGGGGCGCCCCCTACGAGCAGTACTTC.

The chain is built from TRBV2 and TRBJ2-1, with 8 bases that match TRBD2. V was pared by 2 bases and J by 2 bases, with 2 bases of the junction left unmatched. Germline V gene sequence: CDR1 SNHLY, CDR2 FYNNEI. The CDR3 is 15 residues long. CDR3 amino acids: CASSESAGAYNEQFF. Here the CDR3 DNA reads TGTGCCAGCAGTGAATCAGCGGGGGCCTACAATGAGCAGTTCTTC.

V is TRBV7-2 and J is TRBJ2-7; TRBD2 is a possible D gene (6 bases). Trimming cost V 3 bases and J 1 base, with 10 bases left between them. CDR1 is SGHTA and CDR2 is FQGNSA in the germline V gene. The CDR3 contains 14 residues. The CDR3 DNA reads as TGTGCCAGCAGCTTTTTTGGGGGGTCCTACGAGCAGTACTTC. Amino acid sequence: CASSFFGGSYEQYF. Based on the CDR3 plus reference TRBV7-2 and TRBJ2-7, the full variable domain is GAGVSQSPSNKVTEKGKDVELRCDPISGHTALYWYRQSLGQGLEFLIYFQGNSAPDKSGLPSDRFSAERTGGSVSTLTIQRTQQEDSAVYLCASSFFGGSYEQYFGPGTRLTVT.

This chain uses TRBV6-5 with TRBJ2-1; 11 nucleotides line up with TRBD1. CDR3 size: 15 residues. With 5 bases clipped from V and 6 bases from J, the junction kept 6 bases outside the gene matches. The V gene's germline CDR1 is MNHEY and CDR2 SVGAGI. The DNA of the CDR3 is TGTGCCAGCAGTCGGGACAGGGGGATCGGCAATGAGCAGTTCTTC. It translates to CASSRDRGIGNEQFF.